Sequencing of this T cell receptor beta chain was carried out in a study of T cell responses to AZD1222 COVID-19 vaccine. Study-level results: Recipients of AZD1222 seropositive at baseline numbered only five or six. Scientists sampled the repertoires only once the peak T cell response had passed. Across the whole spike, CD4 TCRs peaked at regions 160-218 and 743-854. Compared with day 0, the breadth and depth of the Spike-specific TCR repertoire rose significantly after two doses of AZD1222.

The repertoire was sequenced with immunoSEQ multiplex PCR; TCRdb's copy has only in-frame clones and lacks some. The sample comprises 150,000 to 160,000 clones, 86% of which are singletons, and 5.5% rests with the top ten. For this clone: Antigen: not known.

The TCR was taken from an adult in good health. The starting material was peripheral blood, obtained on day 0 of MenACWY control vaccination.

The CDR3 here is CASSQATAGGETQYF. The CDR3 DNA follows: TGTGCCAGCAGCCAAGCAACAGCGGGGGGAGAGACCCAGTACTTC. This sequence joins TRBV4-2 and TRBJ2-5; 9 nucleotides align to TRBD2. The ends lost 1 base at V and 4 bases at J; junction bases unmatched: 4. The CDR3 runs 15 residues. Germline V lookup: CDR1 LGHNA, CDR2 YNFKEQ.